In its sample, the clone carrying this TCR beta chain was seen once. Its antigen is undetermined. The data were obtained in a study of T cell clones after liver transplantation. The overall study: Samples came from ITN030ST, which attempted immunosuppression withdrawal within 2 years of liver transplantation.

Data came from immunoSEQ multiplex PCR; TCRdb stores just in-frame clones and leaves some out. This sample has thousands of clones, with just over 30% found just once. Alloreactive TCRbeta sequences came from sequencing proliferating CFSE-low cells in the MLR. Stimulators were graft donor PBMCs, splenocytes, lymph-node cells, or third-party PBMCs for pre-transplant recipient cells. Material for sequencing was CD4+ T cells from cultured PBMCs. The receptor's source is a human patient who received a liver transplant. Some T cells may be transferred from the graft donor.

For the CDR3, the DNA is TGTGCCAGCAGCTTGAAGGGACTACAAGAGACCCAGTACTTC. Translating gives CASSLKGLQETQYF. The chain combines TRBV7-9 with TRBJ2-5, with 7 nucleotides matching TRBD2. V gave up 3 bases and J gave up 2 bases; unmatched junction bases: 3. Per the germline V gene, CDR1 is SEHNR and CDR2 is FQNEAQ (reference sequence). This CDR3 has 14 residues.